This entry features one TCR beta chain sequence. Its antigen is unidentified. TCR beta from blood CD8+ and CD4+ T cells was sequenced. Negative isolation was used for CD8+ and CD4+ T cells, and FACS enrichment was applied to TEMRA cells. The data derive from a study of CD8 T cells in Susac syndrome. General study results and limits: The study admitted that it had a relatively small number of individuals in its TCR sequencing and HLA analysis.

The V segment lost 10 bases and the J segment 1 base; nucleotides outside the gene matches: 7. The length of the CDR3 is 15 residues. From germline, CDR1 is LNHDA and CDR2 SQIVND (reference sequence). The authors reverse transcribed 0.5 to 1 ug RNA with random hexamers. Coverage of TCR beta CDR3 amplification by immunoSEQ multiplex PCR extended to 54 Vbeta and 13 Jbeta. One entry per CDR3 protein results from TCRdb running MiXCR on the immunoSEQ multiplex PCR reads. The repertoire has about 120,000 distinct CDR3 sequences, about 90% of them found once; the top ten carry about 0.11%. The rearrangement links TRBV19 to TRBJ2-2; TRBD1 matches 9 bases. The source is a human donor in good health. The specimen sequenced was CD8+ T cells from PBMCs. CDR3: CATARQGVNTGELFF. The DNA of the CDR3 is TGTGCCACTGCCCGACAGGGGGTGAACACCGGGGAGCTGTTTTTT. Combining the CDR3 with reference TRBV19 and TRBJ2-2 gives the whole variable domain DGGITQSPKYLFRKEGQNVTLSCEQNLNHDAMYWYRQDPGQGLRLIYYSQIVNDFQKGDIAEGYSVSREKKESFPLTVTSAQKNPTAFYLCATARQGVNTGELFFGEGSRLTVL.